This T cell receptor beta chain was sequenced in a study of molecular identifiers for immune sequencing clone quantification. Bulk TCR libraries used previously described methods and listed TCR primers. One entry per CDR3 protein results from TCRdb running MiXCR on the PCR reads. This repertoire shows approximately 500,000 distinct CDR3 sequences, under 30% found once; its top ten account for under 0.85%. J was trimmed by 1 base and V by 5 bases; bases with no gene match: 4. CDR3 length: 14 residues. The V gene's germline CDR1 is PRHDT and CDR2 FYEKMQ (reference sequence). V gene TRBV13 combines with J gene TRBJ1-2, with TRBD1 matching 7 bases. This receptor was obtained from a human donor in good health. Some libraries in this study had Jurkat cell RNA spiked in. Sequenced input: naive CD8+ T cells from blood, with Jurkat cell RNA spiked in. Indicated subset: FACS-sorted CD8+CD4-CCR7+CD45RA+ naive T cells. Here the CDR3 reads CASSTGQNNYGYTF. The CDR3 nucleotides read TGTGCCAGCAGCACGGGACAGAATAACTATGGCTACACCTTC.